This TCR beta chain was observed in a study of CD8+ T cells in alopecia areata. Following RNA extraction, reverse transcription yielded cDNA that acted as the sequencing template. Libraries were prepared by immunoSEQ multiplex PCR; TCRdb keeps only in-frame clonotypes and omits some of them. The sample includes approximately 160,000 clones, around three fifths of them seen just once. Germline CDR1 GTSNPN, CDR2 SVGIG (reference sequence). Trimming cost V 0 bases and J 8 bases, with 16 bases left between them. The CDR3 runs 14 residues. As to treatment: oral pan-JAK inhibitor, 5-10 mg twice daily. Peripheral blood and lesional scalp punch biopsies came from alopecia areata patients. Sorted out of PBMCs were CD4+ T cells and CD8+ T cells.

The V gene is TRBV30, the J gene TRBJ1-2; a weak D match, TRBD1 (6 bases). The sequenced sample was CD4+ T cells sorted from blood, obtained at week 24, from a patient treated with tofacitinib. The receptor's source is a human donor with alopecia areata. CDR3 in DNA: TGTGCCTGGAGTGTACTAGACAGGACGGGGGGCTACACCTTC. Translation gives CAWSVLDRTGGYTF.